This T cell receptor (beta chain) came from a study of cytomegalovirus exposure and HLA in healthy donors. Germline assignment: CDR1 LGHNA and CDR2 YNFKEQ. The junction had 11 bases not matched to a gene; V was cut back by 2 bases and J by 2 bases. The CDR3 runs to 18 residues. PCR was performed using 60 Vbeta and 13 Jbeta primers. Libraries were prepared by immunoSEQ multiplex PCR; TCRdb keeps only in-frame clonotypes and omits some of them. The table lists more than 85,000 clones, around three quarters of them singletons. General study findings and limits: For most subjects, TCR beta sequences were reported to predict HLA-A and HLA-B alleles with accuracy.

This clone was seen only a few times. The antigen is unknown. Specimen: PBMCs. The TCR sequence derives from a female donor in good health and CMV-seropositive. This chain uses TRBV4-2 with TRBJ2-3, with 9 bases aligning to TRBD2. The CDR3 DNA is TGTGCCAGCAGCCAACGAGCCCAAGCTAGCGGGGCCACAGATACGCAGTATTTT. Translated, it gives CASSQRAQASGATDTQYF.